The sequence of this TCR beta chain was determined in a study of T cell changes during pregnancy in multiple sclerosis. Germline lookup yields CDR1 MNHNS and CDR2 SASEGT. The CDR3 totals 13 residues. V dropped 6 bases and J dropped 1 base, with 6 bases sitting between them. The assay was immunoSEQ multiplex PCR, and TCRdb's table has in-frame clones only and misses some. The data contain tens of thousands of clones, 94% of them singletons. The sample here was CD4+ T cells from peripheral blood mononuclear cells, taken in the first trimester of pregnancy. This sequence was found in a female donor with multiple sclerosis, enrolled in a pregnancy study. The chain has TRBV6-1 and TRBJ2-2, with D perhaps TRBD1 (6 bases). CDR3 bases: TGTGCCAGCAGGACAGGGAACACCGGGGAGCTGTTTTTT. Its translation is CASRTGNTGELFF.